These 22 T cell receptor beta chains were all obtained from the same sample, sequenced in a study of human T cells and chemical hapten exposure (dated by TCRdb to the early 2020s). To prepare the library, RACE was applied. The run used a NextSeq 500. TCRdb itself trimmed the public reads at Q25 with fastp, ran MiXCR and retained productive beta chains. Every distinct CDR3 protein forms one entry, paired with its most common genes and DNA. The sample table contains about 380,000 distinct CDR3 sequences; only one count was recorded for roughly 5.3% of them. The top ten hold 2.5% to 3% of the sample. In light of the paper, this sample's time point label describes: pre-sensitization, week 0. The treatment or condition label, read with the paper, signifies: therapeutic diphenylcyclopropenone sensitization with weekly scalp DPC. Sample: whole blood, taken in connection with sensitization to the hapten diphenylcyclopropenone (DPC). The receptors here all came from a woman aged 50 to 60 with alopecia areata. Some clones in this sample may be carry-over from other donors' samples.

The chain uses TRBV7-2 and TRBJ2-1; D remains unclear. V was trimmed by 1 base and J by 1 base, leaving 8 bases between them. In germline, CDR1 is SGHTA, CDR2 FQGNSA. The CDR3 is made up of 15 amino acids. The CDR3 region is CASSLDLPSYNEQFF. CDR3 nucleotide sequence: TGTGCCAGCAGCTTAGATCTGCCGTCCTACAATGAGCAGTTCTTC. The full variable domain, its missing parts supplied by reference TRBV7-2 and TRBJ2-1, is GAGVSQSPSNKVTEKGKDVELRCDPISGHTALYWYRQSLGQGLEFLIYFQGNSAPDKSGLPSDRFSAERTGGSVSTLTIQRTQQEDSAVYLCASSLDLPSYNEQFFGPGTRLTVL.

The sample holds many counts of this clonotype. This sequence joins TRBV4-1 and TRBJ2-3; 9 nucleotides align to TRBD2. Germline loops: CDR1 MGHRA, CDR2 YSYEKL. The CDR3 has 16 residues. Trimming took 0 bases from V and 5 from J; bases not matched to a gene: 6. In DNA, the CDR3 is TGCGCCAGCAGCCAAGATAAGGAGCGGGGGGTAGATACGCAGTATTTT. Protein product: CASSQDKERGVDTQYF.

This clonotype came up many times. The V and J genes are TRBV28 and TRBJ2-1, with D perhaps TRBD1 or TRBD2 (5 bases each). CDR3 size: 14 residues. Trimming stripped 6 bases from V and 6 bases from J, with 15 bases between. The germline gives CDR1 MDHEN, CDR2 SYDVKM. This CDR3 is CASRILDGANEQFF. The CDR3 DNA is TGTGCCAGCAGAATCCTCGACGGGGCCAATGAGCAGTTCTTC.

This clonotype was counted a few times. CDR3 sequence: CASSRTIRRSPNEKLFF. CDR3 DNA: TGTGCCAGCAGCCGCACAATTAGACGGAGCCCTAATGAAAAACTGTTTTTT. The rearrangement joins TRBV7-2 to TRBJ1-4; no definite D call. There are 17 residues in the CDR3. CDR1 is SGHTA and CDR2 is FQGNSA in the germline V gene. Trimming cost V 5 bases and J 3 bases, with 19 bases left between them.

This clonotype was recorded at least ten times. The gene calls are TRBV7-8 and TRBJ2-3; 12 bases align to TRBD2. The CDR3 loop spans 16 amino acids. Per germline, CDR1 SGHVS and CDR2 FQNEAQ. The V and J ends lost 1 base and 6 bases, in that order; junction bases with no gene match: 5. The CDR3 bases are TGTGCCAGCAGCTTAGTTGGACTAGCGGGAACGGATACGCAGTATTTT. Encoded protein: CASSLVGLAGTDTQYF.

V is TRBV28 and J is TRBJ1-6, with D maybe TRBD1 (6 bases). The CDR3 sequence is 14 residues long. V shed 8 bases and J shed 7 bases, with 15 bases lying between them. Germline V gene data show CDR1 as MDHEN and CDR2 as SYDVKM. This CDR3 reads CASLRGLRNSPLHF. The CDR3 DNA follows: TGTGCCAGCCTGCGGGGGCTGAGAAATTCACCCCTCCACTTT. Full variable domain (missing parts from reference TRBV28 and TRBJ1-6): DVKVTQSSRYLVKRTGEKVFLECVQDMDHENMFWYRQDPGLGLRLIYFSYDVKMKEKGDIPEGYSVSREKKERFSLILESASTNQTSMYLCASLRGLRNSPLHFGNGTRLTVT.

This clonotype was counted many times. The CDR3 region has the DNA TGTGCCAGCAGCCGGGCGGGCACAGATACGCAGTATTTT. Its translation: CASSRAGTDTQYF. The chain recombines TRBV12-3 or TRBV12-4 with TRBJ2-3; D unresolved. Deletions cut 6 bases from V and 1 base from J, with 8 bases between. The CDR3 has 13 residues.

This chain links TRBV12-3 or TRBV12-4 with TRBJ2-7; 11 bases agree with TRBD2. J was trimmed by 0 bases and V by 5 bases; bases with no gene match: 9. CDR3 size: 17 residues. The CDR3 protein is CASSRPGLAAPSYEQYF. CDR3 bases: TGTGCCAGCAGTCGCCCGGGACTAGCGGCACCCTCCTACGAGCAGTACTTC.

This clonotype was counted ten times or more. The CDR3 coding sequence is TGTGCCAGCTCACCAGGGGGCCATGAGACCCAGTACTTC. Translated, it gives CASSPGGHETQYF. This chain links TRBV18 with TRBJ2-5; tentative D call: TRBD1 (6 bases). V was clipped by 2 bases and J by 5 bases, with 9 bases between them. Per the germline V gene, CDR1 is KGHSH and CDR2 is LQKENI. The CDR3 is 13 amino acids.

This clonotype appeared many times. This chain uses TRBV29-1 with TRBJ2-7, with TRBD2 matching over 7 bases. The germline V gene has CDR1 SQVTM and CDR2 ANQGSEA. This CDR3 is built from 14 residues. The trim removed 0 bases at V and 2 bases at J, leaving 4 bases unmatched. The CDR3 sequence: CSVEEEAGTYEQYF. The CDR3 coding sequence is TGCAGCGTTGAAGAGGAAGCGGGAACCTACGAGCAGTACTTC.

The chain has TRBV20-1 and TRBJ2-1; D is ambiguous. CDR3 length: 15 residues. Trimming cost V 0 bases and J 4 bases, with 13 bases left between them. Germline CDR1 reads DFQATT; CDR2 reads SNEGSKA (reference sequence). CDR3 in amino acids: CSARDGTSPYNEQFF. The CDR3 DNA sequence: TGCAGTGCTAGAGATGGAACCTCTCCTTACAATGAGCAGTTCTTC.

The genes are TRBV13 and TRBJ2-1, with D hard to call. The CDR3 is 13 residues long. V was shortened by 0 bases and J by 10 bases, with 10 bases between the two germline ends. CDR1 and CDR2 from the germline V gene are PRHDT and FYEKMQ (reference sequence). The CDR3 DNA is TGTGCCAGCAGCTTAGGGAGGAGTCGGGAGCAGTTCTTC. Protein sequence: CASSLGRSREQFF.

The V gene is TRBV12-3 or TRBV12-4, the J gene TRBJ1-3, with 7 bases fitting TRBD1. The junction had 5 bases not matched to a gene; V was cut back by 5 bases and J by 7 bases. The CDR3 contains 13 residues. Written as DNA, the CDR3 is TGTGCCAGCAGTCTGGACAGGCGTAACACCATATATTTT. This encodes CASSLDRRNTIYF.

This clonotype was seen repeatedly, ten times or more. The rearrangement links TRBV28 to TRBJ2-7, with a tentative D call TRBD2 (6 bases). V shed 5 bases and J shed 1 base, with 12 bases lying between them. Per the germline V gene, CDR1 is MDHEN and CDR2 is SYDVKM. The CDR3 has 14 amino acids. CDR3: CASSVGTPSYEQYF. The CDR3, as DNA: TGTGCCAGCAGTGTTGGGACTCCGTCCTACGAGCAGTACTTC.

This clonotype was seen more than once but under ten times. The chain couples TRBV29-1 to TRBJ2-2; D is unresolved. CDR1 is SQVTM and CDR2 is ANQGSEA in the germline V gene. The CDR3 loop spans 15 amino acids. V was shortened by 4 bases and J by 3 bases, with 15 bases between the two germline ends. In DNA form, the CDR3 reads TGCAGCGTTGTTGAGTGGAACAGTTACACCGGGGAGCTGTTTTTT. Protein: CSVVEWNSYTGELFF.

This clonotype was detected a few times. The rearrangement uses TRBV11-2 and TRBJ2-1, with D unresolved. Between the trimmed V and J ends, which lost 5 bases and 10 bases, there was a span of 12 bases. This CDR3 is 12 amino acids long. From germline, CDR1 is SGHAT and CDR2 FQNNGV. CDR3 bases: TGTGCCAGCAGCCCAAAACTAAAGGAGCAGTTCTTC. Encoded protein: CASSPKLKEQFF.

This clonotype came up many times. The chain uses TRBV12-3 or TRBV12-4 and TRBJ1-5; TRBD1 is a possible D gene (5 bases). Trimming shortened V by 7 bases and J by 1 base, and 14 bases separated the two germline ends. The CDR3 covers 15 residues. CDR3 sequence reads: CASTRGGLSNQPQHF. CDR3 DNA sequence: TGTGCCAGCACCCGCGGGGGTCTAAGCAATCAGCCCCAGCATTTT.

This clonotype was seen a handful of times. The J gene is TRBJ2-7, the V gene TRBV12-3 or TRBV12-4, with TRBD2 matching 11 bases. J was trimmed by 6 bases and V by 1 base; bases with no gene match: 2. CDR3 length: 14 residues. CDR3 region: CASSLGLAGIEQYF. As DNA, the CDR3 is TGTGCCAGCAGTTTAGGACTAGCGGGAATCGAGCAGTACTTC.

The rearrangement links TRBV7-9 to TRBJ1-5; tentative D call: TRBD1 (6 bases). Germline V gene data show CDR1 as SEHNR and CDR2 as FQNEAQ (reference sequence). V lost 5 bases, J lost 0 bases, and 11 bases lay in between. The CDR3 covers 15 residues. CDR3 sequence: CASSPDSDSNQPQHF. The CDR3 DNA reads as TGTGCCAGCAGCCCGGACAGTGATAGCAATCAGCCCCAGCATTTT.

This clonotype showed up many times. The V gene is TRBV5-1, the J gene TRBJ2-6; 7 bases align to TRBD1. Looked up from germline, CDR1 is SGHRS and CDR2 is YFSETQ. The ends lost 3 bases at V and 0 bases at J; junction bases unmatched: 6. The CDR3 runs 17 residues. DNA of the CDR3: TGCGCCAGCAGCTCGGGGACAGCCAGCTCTGGGGCCAACGTCCTGACTTTC. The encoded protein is CASSSGTASSGANVLTF.

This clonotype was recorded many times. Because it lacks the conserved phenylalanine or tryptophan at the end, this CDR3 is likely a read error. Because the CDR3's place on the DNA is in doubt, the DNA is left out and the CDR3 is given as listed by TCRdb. The CDR3 sequence is CASSWWRV. This rearrangement joins TRBV6-5 to TRBJ2-4; the table's D call, TRBD2, has no DNA check behind it. Germline CDR1 is MNHEY and CDR2 is SVGAGI. The CDR3 comprises 8 residues, both ends counted.

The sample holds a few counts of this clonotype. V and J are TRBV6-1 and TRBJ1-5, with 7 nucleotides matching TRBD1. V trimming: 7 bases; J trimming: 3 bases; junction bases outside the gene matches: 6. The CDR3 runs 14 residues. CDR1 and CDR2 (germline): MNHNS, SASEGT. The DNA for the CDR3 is TGTGCCAGCACTCGGGGACAGCTCAATCAGCCCCAGCATTTT. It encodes CASTRGQLNQPQHF.